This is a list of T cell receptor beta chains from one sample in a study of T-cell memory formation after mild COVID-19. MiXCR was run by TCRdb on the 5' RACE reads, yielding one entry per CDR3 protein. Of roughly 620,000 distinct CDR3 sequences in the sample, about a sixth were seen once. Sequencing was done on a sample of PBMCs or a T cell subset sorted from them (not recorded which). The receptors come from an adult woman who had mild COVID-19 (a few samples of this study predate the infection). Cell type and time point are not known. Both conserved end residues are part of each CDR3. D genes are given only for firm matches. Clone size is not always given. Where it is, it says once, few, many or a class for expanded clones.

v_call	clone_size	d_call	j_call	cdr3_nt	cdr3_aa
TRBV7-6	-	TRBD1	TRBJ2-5	TGTGCCAGCAGCTGGGACAGGGAAGAGACCCAGTACTTC	CASSWDREETQYF
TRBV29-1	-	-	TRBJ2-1	TGCAGCGTTGAGCCCGACAATGAGCAGTTCTTC	CSVEPDNEQFF
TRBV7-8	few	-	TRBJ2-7	TGTGCCAGCAGCTTCGACCTGATGCGCGAGCAGTACTTC	CASSFDLMREQYF
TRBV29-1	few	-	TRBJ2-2	TGCAGCGTTGAAGTAGGCGCGTCGAACACCGGGGAGCTGTTTTTT	CSVEVGASNTGELFF
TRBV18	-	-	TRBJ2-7	TGTGCCAGCTCACCACCCTCCTGGTCTTCCTACGAGCAGTACTTC	CASSPPSWSSYEQYF
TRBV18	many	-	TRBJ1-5	TGTGCCAGCTCACCCGGACGGCCCAGCAATCAGCCCCAGCATTTT	CASSPGRPSNQPQHF
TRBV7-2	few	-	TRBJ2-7	TGTGCCAGCAGCTTCGTCGGAGCGGCTGCTTACGAGCAGTACTTC	CASSFVGAAAYEQYF
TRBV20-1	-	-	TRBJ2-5	TGCAGTGCTAGTTGGGTTGACCAAGAGACCCAGTACTTC	CSASWVDQETQYF
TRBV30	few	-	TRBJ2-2	TGTGCCTGGCCCGGAGGGATGAACACCGGGGAGCTGTTTTTT	CAWPGGMNTGELFF
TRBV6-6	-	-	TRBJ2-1	TGTGCCAGCAGTTACTCCCAGGGATGGACCGGCAATGAGCAGTTCTTC	CASSYSQGWTGNEQFF
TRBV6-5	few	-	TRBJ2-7	TGTGCCAGCAGTTACTCGCTGCAAGGGGATAGCTCCTACGAGCAGTACTTC	CASSYSLQGDSSYEQYF
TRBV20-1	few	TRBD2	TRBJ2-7	TGCAGTGCCCAGACTAGCGGGGGCTACGAGCAGTACTTC	CSAQTSGGYEQYF
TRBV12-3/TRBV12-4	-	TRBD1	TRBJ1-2	TGTGCCAGCAGTTTTGGGGCTCGGGGCCGACAGGGAAGGGGCTACACCTTC	CASSFGARGRQGRGYTF
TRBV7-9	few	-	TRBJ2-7	TGTGCCAGCAGCCCGACCGGGGGACGGCCCTCCTACGAGCAGTACTTC	CASSPTGGRPSYEQYF
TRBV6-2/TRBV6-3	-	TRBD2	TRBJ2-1	TGTGCCAGCAGATCAGCGGGGGCCGCGGGCAATGAGCAGTTCTTC	CASRSAGAAGNEQFF
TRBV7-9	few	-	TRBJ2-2	TGTGCCAGCAGCTCTCCCGGCGGGACGAACACCGGGGAGCTGTTTTTT	CASSSPGGTNTGELFF
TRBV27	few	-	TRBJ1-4	TGTGCCAGCAGTTTTTGGGGACGGGGATTACAACATAATGAAAAACTGTTTTTT	CASSFWGRGLQHNEKLFF
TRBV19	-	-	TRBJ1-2	TGTGCCAGTAGTCTGTTTGGGGGCGCGGAGAAATATGGCTACACCTTC	CASSLFGGAEKYGYTF
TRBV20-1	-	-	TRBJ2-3	TGCAGTGCTAGCCGTCCAGGGGCGTCGGATACGCAGTATTTT	CSASRPGASDTQYF
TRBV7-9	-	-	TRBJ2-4	TGTGCCAGCAGCGGAGACGGAGCCAAAAACATTCAGTACTTC	CASSGDGAKNIQYF
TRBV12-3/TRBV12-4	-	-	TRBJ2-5	TGTGCCAGCAGTTTTCGTACAGCCCAAGAGACCCAGTACTTC	CASSFRTAQETQYF
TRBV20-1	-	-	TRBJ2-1	TGCAGTGCTCTGGGTCCTGACTACAATGAGCAGTTCTTC	CSALGPDYNEQFF
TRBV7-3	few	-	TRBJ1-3	TGTGCCAGCAGCTTTGGACCGCTCTCTGGAAACACCATATATTTT	CASSFGPLSGNTIYF
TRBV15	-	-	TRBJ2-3	TGTGCCACCAGCAGTGGGGAGAACCCTAGCACAGATACGCAGTATTTT	CATSSGENPSTDTQYF
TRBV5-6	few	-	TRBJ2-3	TGTGCCAGCAGCTCCTCGGGGGACACAGATACGCAGTATTTT	CASSSSGDTDTQYF
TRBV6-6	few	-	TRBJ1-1	TGTGCCAGCAGTTCTATGCCCCGTACTTTTGAAGCTTTCTTT	CASSSMPRTFEAFF
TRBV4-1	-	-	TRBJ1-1	TGCGCCAGCAGCCAAGAAGGGCTACAGGGCACTGAAGCTTTCTTT	CASSQEGLQGTEAFF
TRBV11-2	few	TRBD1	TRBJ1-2	TGTGCCAGCAGCCGAAACAATCCAGGACAGGAGCTATATGGCTACACCTTC	CASSRNNPGQELYGYTF
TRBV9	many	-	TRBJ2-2	TGTGCCAGCAGCGTAACCCCGGGGGCCGGGGAGCTGTTTTTT	CASSVTPGAGELFF
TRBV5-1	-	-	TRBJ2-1	TGCGCCAGCAGCTTCTTCATGGCGGGGAGTTACAATGAGCAGTTCTTC	CASSFFMAGSYNEQFF
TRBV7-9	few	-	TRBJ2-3	TGTGCCAGCAGCCCCCTTCGGGGGACCTCCACAGATACGCAGTATTTT	CASSPLRGTSTDTQYF
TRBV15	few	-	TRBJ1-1	TGTGCCACCAGCAGACCTTTCACCGTTCTGAACACTGAAGCTTTCTTT	CATSRPFTVLNTEAFF
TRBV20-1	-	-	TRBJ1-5	TGCAGTGCTAGAGAAGGCGGTAGCAATCAGCCCCAGCATTTT	CSAREGGSNQPQHF
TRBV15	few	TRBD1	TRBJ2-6	TGTGCCACCAGCAGCGACTCTCCGACAGGGACCTCTGGGGCCAACGTCCTGACTTTC	CATSSDSPTGTSGANVLTF
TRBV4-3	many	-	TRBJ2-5	TGCGCCAGCAGCCAAGAGAGACTAATAATGGGAAAGACCCAGTACTTC	CASSQERLIMGKTQYF
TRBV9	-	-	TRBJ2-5	TGTGCCAGCAGTCCAGCTGACTCCCAAGAGACCCAGTACTTC	CASSPADSQETQYF
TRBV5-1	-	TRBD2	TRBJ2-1	TGCGCCAGCAGGGGGGGGGATTCCTACAATGAGCAGTTCTTC	CASRGGDSYNEQFF
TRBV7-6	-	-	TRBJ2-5	TGTGCCAGCAGCTTAGGGACACTCCAAGAGACCCAGTACTTC	CASSLGTLQETQYF